Listed below are T cell receptor beta chains from one sample, sequenced in a study of blood T cell repertoires in COVID-19. Measured with immunoSEQ multiplex PCR; TCRdb has only the in-frame clones, and not every one. The sample consists of 70,000 or so clones, 90% of them appearing once. Sequenced input: peripheral blood. These receptors all come from a man aged 45-65 years with acute or convalescent COVID-19. Each CDR3 is given with its conserved first and last residue. The D gene is left open where the match is weak. Where a row states a size, it is once, few, many or the class of an expanded clone; other rows omit it.

v_gene: TRBV24-1
j_gene: TRBJ2-1
d_gene: .
abundance: .
CDR3nt: TGTGCCACCAGTGATCGGTACAATGAGCAGTTCTTC
CDR3aa: CATSDRYNEQFF

v_gene: TRBV19
j_gene: TRBJ2-1
d_gene: TRBD2
abundance: .
CDR3nt: TGTGCCAGTACCGGATGGGGGGGCCAGCGGGAGCGCAATGAGCAGTTCTTC
CDR3aa: CASTGWGGQRERNEQFF

v_gene: TRBV9
j_gene: TRBJ2-3
d_gene: TRBD2
abundance: .
CDR3nt: TGTGCCAGCAGCCAAACCTCTCTAGCGGGGGCCCTCACAGATACGCAGTATTTT
CDR3aa: CASSQTSLAGALTDTQYF

v_gene: TRBV19
j_gene: TRBJ1-4
d_gene: .
abundance: .
CDR3nt: TGTGCCAGCCAAGATCCCTTCGGGGGGCGCGAAAAACTGTTTTTT
CDR3aa: CASQDPFGGREKLFF

v_gene: TRBV9
j_gene: TRBJ2-2
d_gene: .
abundance: .
CDR3nt: TGTGCCAGCAGCGTAGACTGGACAGGGGAGCTGTTTTTT
CDR3aa: CASSVDWTGELFF

v_gene: TRBV7-2
j_gene: TRBJ2-3
d_gene: .
abundance: .
CDR3nt: TGTGCCAGCAGCTTCGGAGGGCTCACAGATACGCAGTATTTT
CDR3aa: CASSFGGLTDTQYF

v_gene: TRBV6-6
j_gene: TRBJ2-1
d_gene: .
abundance: .
CDR3nt: TGTGCCAGCAGTCCTAGAGAGTGGGATGAGCAGTTCTTC
CDR3aa: CASSPREWDEQFF

v_gene: TRBV14
j_gene: TRBJ1-1
d_gene: .
abundance: .
CDR3nt: TGTGCCAGCAGCCTCCAGGGGTTCACTGAAGCTTTCTTT
CDR3aa: CASSLQGFTEAFF

v_gene: TRBV7-3
j_gene: TRBJ2-3
d_gene: .
abundance: .
CDR3nt: TGTGCCAGCAGCTCGACACTTAGCACAGATACGCAGTATTTT
CDR3aa: CASSSTLSTDTQYF

v_gene: TRBV11-2
j_gene: TRBJ2-5
d_gene: .
abundance: .
CDR3nt: TGTGCCAGCAGCTTTGGACATCAAGAGACCCAGTACTTC
CDR3aa: CASSFGHQETQYF

v_gene: TRBV19
j_gene: TRBJ1-1
d_gene: .
abundance: .
CDR3nt: TGTGCCAGTAGTAGGTTAACGTTCGACAGATTGAACACTGAAGCTTTCTTT
CDR3aa: CASSRLTFDRLNTEAFF

v_gene: TRBV16
j_gene: TRBJ1-1
d_gene: TRBD1
abundance: .
CDR3nt: TGTGCCAGCAGCTCTCGGACAGGGGGCACTGAAGCTTTCTTT
CDR3aa: CASSSRTGGTEAFF

v_gene: TRBV6-6
j_gene: TRBJ2-7
d_gene: .
abundance: .
CDR3nt: TGTGCCAGCAGCGCCAATGGACACAAAAGCGGGTACGAGCAGTACTTC
CDR3aa: CASSANGHKSGYEQYF

v_gene: TRBV5-1
j_gene: TRBJ2-1
d_gene: TRBD2
abundance: .
CDR3nt: TGCGCCAGCAGCCCGGGACTAGCGGGCCTGAATTGGGATGAGCAGTTCTTC
CDR3aa: CASSPGLAGLNWDEQFF

v_gene: TRBV5-1
j_gene: TRBJ1-4
d_gene: .
abundance: once
CDR3nt: TGCGCCAGCAGGTCGTGGGACTCTCAAGAAAAACTGTTTTTT
CDR3aa: CASRSWDSQEKLFF

v_gene: TRBV4-3
j_gene: TRBJ2-2
d_gene: TRBD1
abundance: .
CDR3nt: TGCGCCAGCAGATTCGGACAGGGGGCGATCGGGGAGCTGTTTTTT
CDR3aa: CASRFGQGAIGELFF

v_gene: TRBV12-3/TRBV12-4
j_gene: TRBJ2-2
d_gene: .
abundance: .
CDR3nt: TGTGCCAGCAGTTTACGACTAACCGGGGAGCTGTTTTTT
CDR3aa: CASSLRLTGELFF

v_gene: TRBV28
j_gene: TRBJ2-2
d_gene: .
abundance: .
CDR3nt: TGTGCCAGCAGTTTAGGGCAGGGAGGCACCGGGGAGCTGTTTTTT
CDR3aa: CASSLGQGGTGELFF

v_gene: TRBV27
j_gene: TRBJ2-7
d_gene: .
abundance: once
CDR3nt: TGTGCCAGCAGTTCAAGGGGCCCTCCCTCCTACGAGCAGTACTTC
CDR3aa: CASSSRGPPSYEQYF

v_gene: TRBV4-1
j_gene: TRBJ2-1
d_gene: TRBD2
abundance: once
CDR3nt: TGCGCCAGCAGCCAAGCAGGGACTAGCGGAGATGAGCAGTTCTTC
CDR3aa: CASSQAGTSGDEQFF

v_gene: TRBV11-2
j_gene: TRBJ2-1
d_gene: .
abundance: .
CDR3nt: TGTGCCAGCAGCTTAGCGGTTAGCCCCACCTACAATGAGCAGTTCTTC
CDR3aa: CASSLAVSPTYNEQFF

v_gene: TRBV9
j_gene: TRBJ2-2
d_gene: .
abundance: .
CDR3nt: TGTGCCAGCAGCGTAGATCCGTCGAACACCGGGGAGCTGTTTTTT
CDR3aa: CASSVDPSNTGELFF

v_gene: TRBV5-1
j_gene: TRBJ1-1
d_gene: .
abundance: .
CDR3nt: TGCGCCAGCAGCGGGGGGACGATGAACACTGAAGCTTTCTTT
CDR3aa: CASSGGTMNTEAFF

v_gene: TRBV5-1
j_gene: TRBJ2-3
d_gene: TRBD2
abundance: .
CDR3nt: TGCGCCAGCAGACCCCTAGCGGATAGCACAGATACGCAGTATTTT
CDR3aa: CASRPLADSTDTQYF

v_gene: TRBV28
j_gene: TRBJ1-1
d_gene: .
abundance: .
CDR3nt: TGTGCCAGCACGAGACAGAACACTGAAGCTTTCTTT
CDR3aa: CASTRQNTEAFF

v_gene: TRBV7-2
j_gene: TRBJ1-2
d_gene: .
abundance: once
CDR3nt: TGTGCCAGCAGCTTAAACACAAACTATGGCTACACCTTC
CDR3aa: CASSLNTNYGYTF

v_gene: TRBV27
j_gene: TRBJ2-1
d_gene: TRBD2
abundance: .
CDR3nt: TGTGCCAGCAGCGCCGGGACTAGCGGGAGAGATGAGCAGTTCTTC
CDR3aa: CASSAGTSGRDEQFF

v_gene: TRBV5-1
j_gene: TRBJ2-7
d_gene: TRBD2
abundance: once
CDR3nt: TGCGCCAGCAGCTGGGTGGTAGCGGGAGGGCCAGTCCACGAGCAGTACTTC
CDR3aa: CASSWVVAGGPVHEQYF

v_gene: TRBV7-9
j_gene: TRBJ2-1
d_gene: .
abundance: .
CDR3nt: TGTGCCAGCAGCTTTTCTAGCAGCTCCTACAATGAGCAGTTCTTC
CDR3aa: CASSFSSSSYNEQFF

v_gene: TRBV7-9
j_gene: TRBJ1-2
d_gene: .
abundance: .
CDR3nt: TGTGCCAGCAGCTTAATCGGTGTCTATGGCTACACCTTC
CDR3aa: CASSLIGVYGYTF

v_gene: TRBV19
j_gene: TRBJ2-4
d_gene: .
abundance: .
CDR3nt: TGTGCCAGTAGTACAGGGGGGAACATTCAGTACTTC
CDR3aa: CASSTGGNIQYF

v_gene: TRBV20-1
j_gene: TRBJ2-1
d_gene: TRBD2
abundance: few
CDR3nt: TGCAGTGCTAGTATGTCTAGCGGGAGGTCTGAGCAGTTCTTC
CDR3aa: CSASMSSGRSEQFF

v_gene: TRBV2
j_gene: TRBJ1-5
d_gene: TRBD1
abundance: .
CDR3nt: TGTGCCAGCAGTCAAGCGGACAGGGATCGTCAGCCCCAGCATTTT
CDR3aa: CASSQADRDRQPQHF

v_gene: TRBV9
j_gene: TRBJ2-6
d_gene: TRBD1
abundance: .
CDR3nt: TGTGCCAGCAGCGAGTCGACAGGGTCTCTCTCTGGGGCCAACGTCCTGACTTTC
CDR3aa: CASSESTGSLSGANVLTF

v_gene: TRBV7-2
j_gene: TRBJ2-3
d_gene: .
abundance: .
CDR3nt: TGTGCCAGCAGCTTTCTCGGGGATACGCAGTATTTT
CDR3aa: CASSFLGDTQYF

v_gene: TRBV27
j_gene: TRBJ2-1
d_gene: TRBD1
abundance: .
CDR3nt: TGTGCCAGCAGACGTGACAGGGGTCGAGAGCAGTTCTTC
CDR3aa: CASRRDRGREQFF

v_gene: TRBV18
j_gene: TRBJ1-1
d_gene: .
abundance: .
CDR3nt: TGTGCCAGCTCACCTCCCCGGTCGGTCCGGAACACTGAAGCTTTCTTT
CDR3aa: CASSPPRSVRNTEAFF

v_gene: TRBV7-3
j_gene: TRBJ2-2
d_gene: .
abundance: .
CDR3nt: TGTGCCAGCAGCTTAACGACAGGAGCGAACACCGGGGAGCTGTTTTTT
CDR3aa: CASSLTTGANTGELFF

v_gene: TRBV4-2
j_gene: TRBJ1-2
d_gene: .
abundance: few
CDR3nt: TGTGCCAGCAGCCAAGTTAAAGAGGCCTCGAAAGGCTACACCTTC
CDR3aa: CASSQVKEASKGYTF

v_gene: TRBV7-2
j_gene: TRBJ2-4
d_gene: TRBD1
abundance: .
CDR3nt: TGTGCCAGCAGCCCATTAGGGACAGCCTCGGCCAAAAACATTCAGTACTTC
CDR3aa: CASSPLGTASAKNIQYF

v_gene: TRBV7-8
j_gene: TRBJ1-5
d_gene: .
abundance: .
CDR3nt: TGTGCCAGCAGCCACTCAAGGACAGAGAGCAATCAGCCCCAGCATTTT
CDR3aa: CASSHSRTESNQPQHF

v_gene: TRBV5-1
j_gene: TRBJ2-2
d_gene: .
abundance: .
CDR3nt: TGCGCCAGCAGCCCGGTGCCGGGTATGAACACCGGGGAGCTGTTTTTT
CDR3aa: CASSPVPGMNTGELFF

v_gene: TRBV7-2
j_gene: TRBJ1-6
d_gene: .
abundance: .
CDR3nt: TGTGCCAGCAGCTTATTTGGGGAGGCGGCTTCACCCCTCCACTTT
CDR3aa: CASSLFGEAASPLHF

v_gene: TRBV9
j_gene: TRBJ2-3
d_gene: TRBD2
abundance: .
CDR3nt: TGTGCCAGCAGCGCCCGGGTAGCGGGAGCCATAGATACGCAGTATTTT
CDR3aa: CASSARVAGAIDTQYF

v_gene: TRBV4-3
j_gene: TRBJ2-1
d_gene: TRBD1
abundance: .
CDR3nt: TGCGCCAGCAGCCAAGATAGTGGGGGACAGGGGGCGTACAATGAGCAGTTCTTC
CDR3aa: CASSQDSGGQGAYNEQFF

v_gene: TRBV5-1
j_gene: TRBJ2-5
d_gene: TRBD1
abundance: .
CDR3nt: TGCGCCAGCAGCGGGGGACAGGGAGAAGGGTCCCAGAAAGAGACCCAGTACTTC
CDR3aa: CASSGGQGEGSQKETQYF

v_gene: TRBV27
j_gene: TRBJ2-5
d_gene: .
abundance: .
CDR3nt: TGTGCCAGCAGTCCCACAGGGTCTGAGGGTCAAGAGACCCAGTACTTC
CDR3aa: CASSPTGSEGQETQYF

v_gene: TRBV20-1
j_gene: TRBJ1-5
d_gene: .
abundance: .
CDR3nt: TGCAGTGCTAGTGGGCAGGGTCGACCCCAGCATTTT
CDR3aa: CSASGQGRPQHF

v_gene: TRBV27
j_gene: TRBJ2-3
d_gene: .
abundance: .
CDR3nt: TGTGCCAGCAGTACCCATAGCGAATGGGGTAAGAATACGCAGTATTTT
CDR3aa: CASSTHSEWGKNTQYF

v_gene: TRBV30
j_gene: TRBJ2-1
d_gene: TRBD1
abundance: .
CDR3nt: TGTGCCTGGCACCCGACAGGGAAAAGCTCCTACAATGAGCAGTTCTTC
CDR3aa: CAWHPTGKSSYNEQFF

v_gene: TRBV30
j_gene: TRBJ1-5
d_gene: .
abundance: .
CDR3nt: TGTGCCTGGAGTGTGCCAGGTGAATTCAATCAGCCCCAGCATTTT
CDR3aa: CAWSVPGEFNQPQHF

v_gene: TRBV10-2
j_gene: TRBJ2-1
d_gene: .
abundance: .
CDR3nt: TGCGCCAGCAGTCTTTCCTACAATGAGCAGTTCTTC
CDR3aa: CASSLSYNEQFF

v_gene: TRBV18
j_gene: TRBJ2-5
d_gene: .
abundance: .
CDR3nt: TGTGCCAGCTCACCACCTTCGCTACAAGAGACCCAGTACTTC
CDR3aa: CASSPPSLQETQYF

v_gene: TRBV27
j_gene: TRBJ2-7
d_gene: .
abundance: .
CDR3nt: TGTGCCAGCACCATATTCACGGGGAACTACGAGCAGTACTTC
CDR3aa: CASTIFTGNYEQYF

v_gene: TRBV5-6
j_gene: TRBJ1-2
d_gene: TRBD1
abundance: .
CDR3nt: TGTGCCAGCGGGACAGTGCATGAGGGATATGGCTACACCTTC
CDR3aa: CASGTVHEGYGYTF

v_gene: TRBV3-1/TRBV3-2
j_gene: TRBJ2-3
d_gene: TRBD2
abundance: .
CDR3nt: TGTGCCAGCAGCCCCGGCCTGTCTAGCGGTAAAGATACGCAGTATTTT
CDR3aa: CASSPGLSSGKDTQYF